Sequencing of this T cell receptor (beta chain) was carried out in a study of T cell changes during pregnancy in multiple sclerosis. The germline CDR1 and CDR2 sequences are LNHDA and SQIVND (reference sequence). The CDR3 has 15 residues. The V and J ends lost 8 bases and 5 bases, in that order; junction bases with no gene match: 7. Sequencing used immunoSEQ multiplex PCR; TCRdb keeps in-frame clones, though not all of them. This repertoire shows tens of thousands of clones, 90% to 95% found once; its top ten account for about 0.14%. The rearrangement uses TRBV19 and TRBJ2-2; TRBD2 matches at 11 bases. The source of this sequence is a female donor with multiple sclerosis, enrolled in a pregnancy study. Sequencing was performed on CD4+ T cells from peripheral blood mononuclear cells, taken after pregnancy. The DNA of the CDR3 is TGTGCCAGTTCACTAGCGGGAGCAAGAACCGGGGAGCTGTTTTTT. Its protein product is CASSLAGARTGELFF.